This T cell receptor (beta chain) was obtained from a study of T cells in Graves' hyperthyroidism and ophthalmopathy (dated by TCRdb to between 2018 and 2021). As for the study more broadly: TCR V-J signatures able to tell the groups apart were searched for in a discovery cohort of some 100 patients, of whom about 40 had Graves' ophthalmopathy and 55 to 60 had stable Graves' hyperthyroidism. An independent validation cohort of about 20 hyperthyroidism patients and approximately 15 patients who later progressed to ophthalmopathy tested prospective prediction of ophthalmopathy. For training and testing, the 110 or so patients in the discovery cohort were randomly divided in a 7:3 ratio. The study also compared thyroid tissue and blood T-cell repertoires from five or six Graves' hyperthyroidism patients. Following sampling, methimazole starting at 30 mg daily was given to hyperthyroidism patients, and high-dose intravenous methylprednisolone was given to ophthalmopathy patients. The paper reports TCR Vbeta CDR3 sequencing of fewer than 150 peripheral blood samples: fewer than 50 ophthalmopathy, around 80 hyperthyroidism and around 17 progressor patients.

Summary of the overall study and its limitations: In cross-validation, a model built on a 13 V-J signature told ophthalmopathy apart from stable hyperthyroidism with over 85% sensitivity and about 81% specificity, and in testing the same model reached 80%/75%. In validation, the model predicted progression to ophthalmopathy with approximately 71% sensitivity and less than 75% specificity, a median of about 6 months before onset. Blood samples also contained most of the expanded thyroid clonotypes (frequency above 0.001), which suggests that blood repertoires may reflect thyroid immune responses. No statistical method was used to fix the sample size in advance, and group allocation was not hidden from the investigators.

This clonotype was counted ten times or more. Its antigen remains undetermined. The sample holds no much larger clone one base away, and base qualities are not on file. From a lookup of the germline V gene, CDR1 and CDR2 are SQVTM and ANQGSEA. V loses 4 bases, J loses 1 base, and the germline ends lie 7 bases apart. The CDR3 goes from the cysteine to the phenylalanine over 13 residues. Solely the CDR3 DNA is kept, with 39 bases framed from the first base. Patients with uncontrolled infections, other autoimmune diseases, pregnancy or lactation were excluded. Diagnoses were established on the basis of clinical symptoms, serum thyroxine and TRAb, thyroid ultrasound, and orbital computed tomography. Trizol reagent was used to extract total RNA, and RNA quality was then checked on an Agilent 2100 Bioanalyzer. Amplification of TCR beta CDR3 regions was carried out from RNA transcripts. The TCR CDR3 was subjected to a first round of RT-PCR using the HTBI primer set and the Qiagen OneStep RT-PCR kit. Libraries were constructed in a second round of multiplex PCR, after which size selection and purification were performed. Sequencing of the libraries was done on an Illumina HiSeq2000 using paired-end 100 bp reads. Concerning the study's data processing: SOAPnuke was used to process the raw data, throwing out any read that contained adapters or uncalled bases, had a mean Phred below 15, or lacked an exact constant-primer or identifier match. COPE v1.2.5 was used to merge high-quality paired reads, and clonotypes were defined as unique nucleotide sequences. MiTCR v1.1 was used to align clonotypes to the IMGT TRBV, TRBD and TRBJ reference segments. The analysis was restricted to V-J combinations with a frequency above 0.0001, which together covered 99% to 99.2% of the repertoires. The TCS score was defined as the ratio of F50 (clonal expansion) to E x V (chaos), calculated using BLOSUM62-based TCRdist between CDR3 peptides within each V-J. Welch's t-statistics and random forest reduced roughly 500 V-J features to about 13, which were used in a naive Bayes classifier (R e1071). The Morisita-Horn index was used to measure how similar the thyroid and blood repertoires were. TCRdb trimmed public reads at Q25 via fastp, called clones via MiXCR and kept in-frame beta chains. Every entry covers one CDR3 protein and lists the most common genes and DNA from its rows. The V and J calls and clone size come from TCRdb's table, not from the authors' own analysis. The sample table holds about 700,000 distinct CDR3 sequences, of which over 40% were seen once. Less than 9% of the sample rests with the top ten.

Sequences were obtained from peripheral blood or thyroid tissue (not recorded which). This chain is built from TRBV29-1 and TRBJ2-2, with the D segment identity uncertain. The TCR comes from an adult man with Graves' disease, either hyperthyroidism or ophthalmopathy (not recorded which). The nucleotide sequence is TGCAGCGTTGGGCTTATGAACACCGGGGAGCTGTTTTTT. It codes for CSVGLMNTGELFF.